This paragraph covers one T cell receptor (beta chain) sequence. The antigen remains undetermined. These data come from a study of human versus mouse CDR3 diversity and MHC coevolution. Study context: Reportedly, immunoSEQ detects one in 200,000 T cells with minimized PCR bias. Valid reads per sample ranged from roughly 5.5 x 10^6 to 1.7 x 10^7.

Whole-study results and caveats: The lowest clonal inequality scores came from most of the three human donors.

CDR3 length: 15 amino acids. The germline V gene has CDR1 MNHEY and CDR2 SVGAGI. Cells were CD45RO-negative CD62L-positive naive CD4 T cells sorted from PBMCs. Profiled with immunoSEQ multiplex PCR; TCRdb holds only in-frame clones, not every one. This table has 55,000 to 65,000 clones, just under 95% appearing once. The source material was naive CD4+ T cells from blood. Documented subset: CD45RO-negative CD62L-positive naive CD4 T cells. This receptor was identified in a person between 55 and 69 years old in good health. The rearrangement joins TRBV6-5 to TRBJ2-5; tentatively, D is TRBD1 (5 bases). The DNA end is more similar to TRBJ2-7, so the J call may be wrong. The CDR3 DNA reads as TGTGCCAGCAGTTACTCGGCCAGGGACTCCTACGAGCAGTACTTC. Its protein product is CASSYSARDSYEQYF.